The TCR beta chain under discussion was sequenced for a study of T cell responses to AZD1222 COVID-19 vaccine. Study-wide points: Seropositive AZD1222 recipients at baseline numbered only five or six. No day 14 peak samples; only post-peak repertoires were characterized.

The CDR3 contains 18 residues. The V and J ends lost 0 bases and 3 bases, in that order; junction bases with no gene match: 9. CDR1 and CDR2 (germline): MNHEY, SVGEGT. About this clone: Its antigen is still unknown.

TCRdb's table, derived via immunoSEQ multiplex PCR, lists solely in-frame clones and lacks some. Of over 85,000 clones in the sample, roughly 92% were seen once. This clonotype originated in an adult who received the AZD1222 COVID-19 vaccine. Sequencing used peripheral blood, obtained 28 days after the second AZD1222 dose. The rearrangement joins TRBV6-2 or TRBV6-3 to TRBJ2-7, with TRBD1 identical over 12 bases. The CDR3 spells CASSYSGTGGLLDYEQYF. The CDR3 coding sequence is TGTGCCAGCAGTTACTCGGGGACAGGGGGCCTCCTGGACTACGAGCAGTACTTC.